What follows describes a single T cell receptor (beta chain). What it binds is unknown. The sample comes from a study of T cells in tumors after PD-1 blockade. For the study at large: Patients received pembrolizumab 200 mg every 3 weeks or cemiplimab 350 mg every 2 weeks. During anti-PD-1 treatment, some patients continued daily vismodegib 150 mg. Findings of the study overall: Peripheral recruitment is suggested, as some novel exhausted tumor clones were in pre-treatment blood.

The repertoire was sequenced with immunoSEQ multiplex PCR; TCRdb's copy has only in-frame clones and lacks some. The sample shows 30,000 to 35,000 clones, 73% of them seen only once. The CDR3 contains 14 residues. The chain employs TRBV21-1 and TRBJ2-2; the DNA was not used to check the table's D call, TRBD1. TRBV21-1 corresponds to a pseudogene. This clonotype was sampled from a human donor with basal cell carcinoma. The sequencing here drew on PBMCs, taken after anti-PD-1 treatment. The CDR3 coding sequence is TGTGCCAGCACCCCGGGACAGGGCCCTCGGGAGCTGTTTTTT. Its translation: CASTPGQGPRELFF.